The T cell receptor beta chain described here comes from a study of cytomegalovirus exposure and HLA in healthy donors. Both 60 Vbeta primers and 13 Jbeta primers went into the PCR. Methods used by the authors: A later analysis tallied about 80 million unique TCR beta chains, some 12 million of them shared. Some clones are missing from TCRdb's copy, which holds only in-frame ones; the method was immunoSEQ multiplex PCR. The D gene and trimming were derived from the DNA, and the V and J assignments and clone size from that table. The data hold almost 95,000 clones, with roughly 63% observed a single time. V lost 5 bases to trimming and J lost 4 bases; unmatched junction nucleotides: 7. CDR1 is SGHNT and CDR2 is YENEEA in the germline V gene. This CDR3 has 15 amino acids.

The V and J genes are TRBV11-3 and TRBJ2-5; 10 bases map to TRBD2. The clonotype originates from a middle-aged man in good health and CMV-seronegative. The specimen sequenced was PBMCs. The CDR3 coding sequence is TGTGCCAGCAGCCCGATGGTAGCGGGAGGAGAGACCCAGTACTTC. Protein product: CASSPMVAGGETQYF.